What follows is one TCR beta chain and its context. The antigen is not known. Each CDR3 protein is one row after TCRdb ran MiXCR on the RT-PCR reads. This table holds roughly 780,000 distinct CDR3 sequences, about 18% found once. The CDR3 totals 13 residues. V was clipped by 4 bases and J by 4 bases, with 10 bases between them. Per germline, CDR1 SGHTA and CDR2 FQGNSA. The data belong to a study of response to subunit inactivated influenza vaccine. Study findings and constraints: T cells newly recruited by each seasonal influenza vaccination are few, the authors suggested.

The sample was PBMCs from blood, taken more than 4 days after vaccination. The V gene is TRBV7-2, the J gene TRBJ1-2; D call uncertain. The receptor was isolated from a man aged 50 to 59 who received an inactivated influenza vaccine. The CDR3 region has the DNA TGTGCCAGCAGCTCACTAGGGATCTATGGCTACACCTTC. Its protein is CASSSLGIYGYTF.